This T cell receptor (beta chain) was captured by sequencing in a study of spatial heterogeneity in lung cancer. As for the study in general: A unique TCR and UMI combination showed up more than ten times in raw reads, on average.

The CDR3 is 13 residues long. Between the trimmed V and J ends, which lost 5 bases and 3 bases, there was a span of 14 bases. Germline CDR1 is DFQATT and CDR2 is SNEGSKA (reference sequence). One entry per CDR3 protein, called by TCRdb with MiXCR from the 5' RACE reads. Here the sample spans tens of thousands of distinct CDR3 sequences, less than 5.5% being singletons. Specified time point: sample taken at primary tumor resection. Whole RNA, which was extracted from tumor, nontumor lung tissue or frozen PBMC, was sequenced without any cell sorting. The approximately 72 donors had untreated early-stage non-small cell lung cancer. This clonotype came up many times.

This receptor was identified in a female donor with early-stage non-small cell lung cancer. The V and J genes are TRBV20-1 and TRBJ2-7, with a possible D match to TRBD2 (5 bases). The source material was PBMCs, sampled at surgery. The CDR3 protein is CSAPAAGNYEQYF. The CDR3 nucleotides are TGCAGTGCTCCAGCGGCAGGAAACTACGAGCAGTACTTC.